This TCR beta chain was captured by sequencing in a study of blood T cell repertoires in COVID-19. Repertoires were generated with immunoSEQ multiplex PCR, while TCRdb's copy carries only in-frame clones and drops some. The data show under 200,000 clones, with approximately 79% seen just once and around 7.1% held by the top ten. Unmatched junction bases numbered 4, after V lost 6 bases and J lost 5 bases. The CDR3 is made up of 13 amino acids. Germline assignment: CDR1 MNHEY and CDR2 SMNVEV (reference sequence). Participant-reported clinical history was the basis for cohort assignment. Sequenced input: PBMCs or T cells enriched from blood (not recorded which). This rearrangement joins TRBV27 to TRBJ2-5; 9 bases map to TRBD2. The receptor was isolated from a man aged 50 to 60 who had recovered from COVID-19. CDR3 region: CASRNSGGETQYF. The CDR3 bases are TGTGCCAGCAGGAATAGCGGGGGCGAGACCCAGTACTTC.